A single sample gave rise to the 25 T cell receptor beta chains below, sequenced in a study of CD8+CD57+ T cells in acquired aplastic anemia. Genomic DNA provided the template from which TCR beta VDJ and CDR3 profiles were obtained. TCRdb passed the reads through MiXCR, listing each CDR3 protein once. The sample holds roughly 200,000 distinct CDR3 sequences, 60% to 65% seen once. Sequencing was carried out using sorted CD4+, CD8+, or CD8+CD57+ T cells (not recorded which) from PBMCs. These receptors were obtained from a human donor in good health.

The V and J genes are TRBV20-1 and TRBJ2-7; D might be TRBD2 (5 bases). This CDR3 spans 13 amino acids. Trimming removed 5 bases at V and 4 bases at J, with 15 bases between. Per the germline V gene, CDR1 is DFQATT and CDR2 is SNEGSKA (reference sequence). The CDR3 DNA is TGCAGTGCTTCAGGAGGAGGTGTATACGAGCAGTACTTC. Protein sequence: CSASGGGVYEQYF.

The CDR3 region is CAISGAAGEDGYTF. In DNA form, the CDR3 reads TGTGCCATCAGTGGAGCGGCAGGGGAGGATGGCTACACCTTC. The chain joins TRBV10-3 to TRBJ1-2; tentatively, D is TRBD1 (6 bases). Germline CDR1 ENHRY, CDR2 SYGVKD. CDR3 length: 14 amino acids. Trimming shortened V by 4 bases and J by 6 bases, and 15 bases separated the two germline ends.

V and J are TRBV24-1 and TRBJ2-1; D uncertain. Trimming shortened V by 6 bases and J by 0 bases, and 11 bases separated the two germline ends. The CDR3 consists of 15 residues. The germline CDR1 and CDR2 sequences are KGHDR and SFDVKD. The DNA for the CDR3 is TGTGCCACCAGTCCTCCGGGCAGCTCCTACAATGAGCAGTTCTTC. Protein sequence: CATSPPGSSYNEQFF.

The chain has TRBV9 and TRBJ1-1, with D perhaps matching TRBD1 (6 bases). This CDR3 has 13 amino acids. CDR1 SGDLS and CDR2 YYNGEE come from the germline V gene. V was pared by 6 bases and J by 2 bases, with 11 bases between. The CDR3 DNA is TGTGCCAGCACCGAGGACAGAAACACTGAAGCTTTCTTT. This codes for CASTEDRNTEAFF.

At least ten counts were recorded for this clonotype. The gene calls are TRBV7-6 and TRBJ1-2, with unresolved D. The germline V and J ends were trimmed by 2 bases and 3 bases, with 16 bases remaining between them. From germline, CDR1 is SGHVS and CDR2 FNYEAQ. CDR3 length equals 16 residues. The CDR3 sequence is CASSLNAFGSDYGYTF. In nucleotides, the CDR3 is TGTGCCAGCAGCTTAAACGCCTTTGGCAGTGACTATGGCTACACCTTC. The entire variable domain, with the rest obtained from reference TRBV7-6 and TRBJ1-2, is as follows: GAGVSQSPRYKVTKRGQDVALRCDPISGHVSLYWYRQALGQGPEFLTYFNYEAQQDKSGLPNDRFSAERPEGSISTLTIQRTEQRDSAMYRCASSLNAFGSDYGYTFGSGTRLTVV.

Turning to this clonotype: A read error may produce the germline difference seen at one junction end. The rearrangement joins TRBV7-7 to TRBJ2-1, with 12 bases lining up with TRBD2. The CDR3 consists of 13 residues. Germline V CDR1 and CDR2: SSHAT, FNYEAQ (reference sequence). The CDR3 DNA reads TGTGCTAGCAGCCGACTAGCGGGAGATGAGCAGTTCTTC. It encodes CASSRLAGDEQFF.

The chain carries TRBV20-1 and TRBJ2-7, with a possible D match to TRBD2 (6 bases). The V gene lost 2 bases and the J gene lost 3 bases, with 14 bases spanning the gap. In germline, CDR1 is DFQATT, CDR2 SNEGSKA (reference sequence). The CDR3 runs to 14 residues. CDR3 protein: CSARPGQGGYEQYF. The CDR3 bases are TGCAGTGCTAGACCAGGTCAGGGAGGCTACGAGCAGTACTTC.

This clonotype was seen a few times. The rearrangement uses TRBV24-1 and TRBJ2-5; 12 bases are shared with TRBD1. V shed 5 bases and J 3 bases; nucleotides not matched to a gene: 6. This CDR3 has 16 amino acids. The V gene's germline CDR1 is KGHDR and CDR2 SFDVKD. CDR3 bases: TGTGCCACCAGTGTTGTGGGGACAGGGGGCGAAGAGACCCAGTACTTC. This codes for CATSVVGTGGEETQYF.

This chain joins TRBV10-3 and TRBJ2-7; 9 bases fit TRBD2. CDR3 length: 14 amino acids. Germline loops: CDR1 ENHRY, CDR2 SYGVKD. Germline trimming cut 8 bases from V and 6 bases from J; bases unmatched to any gene: 11. CDR3 sequence: CAIGTSLAGVEQYF. The CDR3 DNA reads as TGTGCCATCGGAACATCCTTAGCGGGAGTCGAGCAGTACTTC.

This rearrangement joins TRBV9 to TRBJ2-5; unclear D gene. Near its end, the DNA agrees better with TRBJ2-7, so the J call may be wrong. Per the germline V gene, CDR1 is SGDLS and CDR2 is YYNGEE. The CDR3 consists of 16 residues. Here the CDR3 reads CASSSALLSNTYEQYF. Written as DNA, the CDR3 is TGTGCCAGCAGCTCGGCGCTACTTTCAAATACCTACGAGCAGTACTTC.

This rearrangement joins TRBV12-3 or TRBV12-4 to TRBJ1-1; 7 bases agree with TRBD1. CDR3 length: 12 amino acids. After removal of 8 bases from V and 2 bases from J, the junction contained 2 bases not matched to a gene. The CDR3 loop reads CASSGGNTEAFF. CDR3 bases: TGTGCCAGCTCAGGGGGAAACACTGAAGCTTTCTTT.

Many counts were recorded for this clonotype. The gene calls are TRBV6-2 or TRBV6-3 and TRBJ1-5; D is ambiguous. This CDR3 has 10 amino acids. Germline assignment: CDR1 MNHEY and CDR2 SVGEGT. Trimming pared 7 bases from V and 7 bases from J, leaving 5 bases between. The CDR3 DNA follows: TGTGCCAGCAATTTACAGCCCCAGCATTTT. Translating gives CASNLQPQHF.

This chain connects TRBV5-7 to TRBJ2-7, with TRBD1 as a possible D gene (5 bases). TRBV5-7 is reported as an ORF; its role is uncertain. Deletions cut 4 bases from V and 6 bases from J, with 20 bases between. The CDR3 has 15 amino acids. CDR3 sequence (DNA): TGTGCCAGCAGCCCCGAGACAGCTACGGGCTCCGAGCAGTACTTC. Translation: CASSPETATGSEQYF.

The J gene is TRBJ1-1, the V gene TRBV13, with D uncertain. From germline, CDR1 is PRHDT and CDR2 FYEKMQ (reference sequence). There are 14 residues in the CDR3. The V gene lost 1 base and the J gene lost 1 base, with 7 bases spanning the gap. The CDR3 DNA reads TGTGCCAGCAGCTTAGAATCGGAGAACACTGAAGCTTTCTTT. It translates to CASSLESENTEAFF.

The V call is TRBV19, the J call TRBJ2-3; D gene unclear. CDR3 length: 12 amino acids. Germline CDR1 and CDR2: LNHDA and SQIVND (reference sequence). Trimming shortened V by 8 bases and J by 2 bases, and 8 bases separated the two germline ends. CDR3 sequence (DNA): TGTGCCAGTCACGACATCACAGATACGCAGTATTTT. Its translation: CASHDITDTQYF.

V usage is TRBV25-1 and J usage is TRBJ1-1; 9 nucleotides agree with TRBD1. CDR1 is MGHDK, CDR2 SYGVNS, per germline. The CDR3 contains 15 residues. V was clipped by 7 bases and J by 11 bases; unmatched bases: 17. CDR3 nucleotide sequence: TGTGCCAGCATCGGGACAGGGAGAGAGGAGGTTGGGGCTTTCTTT. Translation gives CASIGTGREEVGAFF. Looking up the rest from reference TRBV25-1 and TRBJ1-1 gives the full variable domain: EADIYQTPRYLVIGTGKKITLECSQTMGHDKMYWYQQDPGMELHLIHYSYGVNSTEKGDLSSESTVSRIRTEHFPLTLESARPSHTSQYLCASIGTGREEVGAFFGQGTRLTVV.

This clonotype appeared once. The DNA of the CDR3 is TGTGCCACCAGCCCTAGGACAGGGGGGAATTCACCCCTCCACTTT. This gives the protein CATSPRTGGNSPLHF. The chain combines TRBV15 with TRBJ1-6, with TRBD1 matching 10 bases. The CDR3 runs to 15 residues. CDR1 is LNHNV, CDR2 YYDKDF, per germline (reference sequence). V lost 5 bases to trimming and J lost 7 bases; unmatched junction nucleotides: 5. Full variable domain (outside the CDR3, taken from reference TRBV15 and TRBJ1-6): DAMVIQNPRYQVTQFGKPVTLSCSQTLNHNVMYWYQQKSSQAPKLLFHYYDKDFNNEADTPDNFQSRRPNTSFCFLDIRSPGLGDTAMYLCATSPRTGGNSPLHFGNGTRLTVT.

Concerning this clonotype: Its ends do not fully match the called genes, so a read error is possible. The CDR3 DNA follows: TGTTCCAGCAGCGACAGACAGGGGTACTATGGCTACACCTTC. This gives the protein CSSSDRQGYYGYTF. The chain links TRBV7-2 to TRBJ1-2, with 8 bases lining up with TRBD1. The germline V gene encodes CDR1 SGHTA and CDR2 FQGNSA. There are 14 residues in the CDR3.

The V and J genes are TRBV7-9 and TRBJ2-7; tentatively, D is TRBD2 (5 bases). The V end was cut by 5 bases, the J end by 4 bases, with 12 bases between. The CDR3 runs 13 residues. The germline gives CDR1 SEHNR, CDR2 FQNEAQ (reference sequence). This chain's CDR3 is CASSTDYHYEQYF. Here the CDR3 DNA reads TGTGCCAGCAGCACCGACTACCATTACGAGCAGTACTTC. Drawing the rest from reference TRBV7-9 and TRBJ2-7, the complete variable domain is DTGVSQNPRHKITKRGQNVTFRCDPISEHNRLYWYRQTLGQGPEFLTYFQNEAQLEKSRLLSDRFSAERPKGSFSTLEIQRTEQGDSAMYLCASSTDYHYEQYFGPGTRLTVT.

The chain uses TRBV9 and TRBJ2-1; 8 bases are a match to TRBD2. Trimming took 2 bases from V and 8 from J; bases not matched to a gene: 9. The V gene's germline CDR1 is SGDLS and CDR2 YYNGEE. The CDR3 spans 15 residues. The CDR3: CASSVGGRRNDEQFF. In DNA, the CDR3 is TGTGCCAGCAGCGTGGGCGGGAGGAGGAACGATGAGCAGTTCTTC.

This clonotype was observed many times. V is TRBV28 and J is TRBJ2-7; D gene uncertain. V was cut by 3 bases and J by 5 bases, with 8 bases left in between. Looked up from germline, CDR1 is MDHEN and CDR2 is SYDVKM. CDR3 size: 12 residues. The CDR3 is CASSLRIHEQYF. The CDR3 bases are TGTGCCAGCAGTTTGAGAATCCACGAGCAGTACTTC.

This clonotype was detected many times. The rearrangement links TRBV5-1 to TRBJ2-7; 7 bases are shared with TRBD2. The germline V gene encodes CDR1 SGHRS and CDR2 YFSETQ. The CDR3 loop spans 13 amino acids. V gave up 2 bases and J gave up 4 bases; unmatched junction bases: 3. CDR3 nucleotide sequence: TGCGCCAGCAGCTTTAGGGAGGGGTACGAGCAGTACTTC. This encodes CASSFREGYEQYF. The variable domain in full, completed from reference TRBV5-1 and TRBJ2-7, reads KAGVTQTPRYLIKTRGQQVTLSCSPISGHRSVSWYQQTPGQGLQFLFEYFSETQRNKGNFPGRFSGRQFSNSRSEMNVSTLELGDSALYLCASSFREGYEQYFGPGTRLTVT.

This clonotype was found many times. The V gene is TRBV15, the J gene TRBJ1-1; D not resolved. CDR1 LNHNV and CDR2 YYDKDF come from the germline V gene (reference sequence). The CDR3 contains 14 residues. Trimming took 0 bases from V and 1 from J, leaving 6 bases between them. CDR3 in DNA: TGTGCCACCAGCAGAGATCGAGGGAACACTGAAGCTTTCTTT. This gives the protein CATSRDRGNTEAFF.

The rearrangement links TRBV7-8 to TRBJ2-7; TRBD2 matches 8 bases. With V trimmed by 3 bases and J by 2 bases, 3 bases remained unmatched. This CDR3 spans 14 amino acids. Germline V gene data show CDR1 as SGHVS and CDR2 as FQNEAQ. The CDR3 DNA sequence: TGTGCCAGCAGCTTTCGGGAGGGGGCCTACGAGCAGTACTTC. It translates to CASSFREGAYEQYF.

The chain uses TRBV7-2 and TRBJ1-5; D may be TRBD1 (6 bases). Germline V CDR1 and CDR2: SGHTA, FQGNSA. V dropped 6 bases and J dropped 2 bases, with 14 bases sitting between them. This CDR3 contains 15 residues. This CDR3 reads CASSRQGPGNQPQHF. The CDR3 bases are TGTGCCAGCAGTAGGCAGGGGCCGGGCAATCAGCCCCAGCATTTT.